The 6 T cell receptor beta chains in this list originate from one sample, sequenced in a study of OX40 agonist ivuxolimab in advanced cancers. Using immunoSEQ multiplex PCR, the repertoire was profiled, and TCRdb retains in-frame clones only, with some absent. The table has around 46,000 clones, roughly four fifths seen once. The material sequenced was CD4+ or CD8+ T cells sorted from blood, taken in a trial of the OX40 agonist ivuxolimab. Receptor source: an adult with an advanced solid tumor such as melanoma, head and neck, liver or kidney cancer.

The V gene is TRBV13, the J gene TRBJ2-3, with D possibly called TRBD1 or TRBD2 (6 bases each). The germline V gene has CDR1 PRHDT and CDR2 FYEKMQ (reference sequence). The CDR3 contains 13 residues. Trimming took 2 bases from V and 7 from J, leaving 10 bases between them. CDR3 region: CASSLWGAHTQYF. CDR3 coding DNA: TGTGCCAGCAGCTTATGGGGGGCACATACGCAGTATTTT.

The chain employs TRBV7-8 and TRBJ2-6; 9 bases agree with TRBD1. Losses at the gene ends were 5 bases for V and 3 bases for J; bases not matched to a gene: 8. Germline V CDR1 and CDR2: SGHVS, FQNEAQ. The CDR3 is made up of 17 amino acids. The CDR3 region is CASSAVQGAYGANVLTF. The CDR3 coding sequence is TGTGCCAGCAGCGCAGTACAGGGGGCGTATGGGGCCAACGTCCTGACTTTC.

The rearrangement joins TRBV6-6 to TRBJ1-1; 7 bases align to TRBD1. From germline, CDR1 is MNHNY and CDR2 SVGAGI (reference sequence). This CDR3 is built from 13 residues. V trimming: 6 bases; J trimming: 4 bases; junction bases outside the gene matches: 5. CDR3 bases: TGTGCCAGCAGACCGACAGGGTTCACTGAAGCTTTCTTT. Translation gives CASRPTGFTEAFF.

For the CDR3, the DNA is TGTGCCAGCAGATCCGACTCCTACGAGCAGTACTTC. It specifies CASRSDSYEQYF. The J gene is TRBJ2-7, the V gene TRBV5-8; D gene uncertain. The CDR3 consists of 12 residues. Trimming left V 5 bases short and J 0 bases short, with 6 bases between. Germline assignment: CDR1 SGHTS and CDR2 YDEGEE. Drawing the rest from reference TRBV5-8 and TRBJ2-7, the complete variable domain is EAGVTQSPTHLIKTRGQQATLRCSPISGHTSVYWYQQALGLGLQFLLWYDEGEERNRGNFPPRFSGRQFPNYSSELNVNALELEDSALYLCASRSDSYEQYFGPGTRLTVT.

This chain links TRBV28 with TRBJ1-6; 8 bases line up with TRBD1. With 5 bases clipped from V and 7 bases from J, the junction kept 7 bases outside the gene matches. There are 15 residues in the CDR3. Germline CDR1 is MDHEN and CDR2 is SYDVKM. CDR3 sequence: CASSRGGQANSPLHF. The CDR3 nucleotides read TGTGCCAGCAGTCGCGGGGGACAGGCGAATTCACCCCTCCACTTT.

The genes are TRBV6-5 and TRBJ2-5; D is perhaps TRBD1 (6 bases). V lost 8 bases and J lost 5, with 15 bases in between. The CDR3 totals 13 residues. Germline V gives CDR1 MNHEY, CDR2 SVGAGI. In DNA form, the CDR3 reads TGTGCCAGCGGAACGGGGCAGGGGGAGACCCAGTACTTC. Its protein product is CASGTGQGETQYF.